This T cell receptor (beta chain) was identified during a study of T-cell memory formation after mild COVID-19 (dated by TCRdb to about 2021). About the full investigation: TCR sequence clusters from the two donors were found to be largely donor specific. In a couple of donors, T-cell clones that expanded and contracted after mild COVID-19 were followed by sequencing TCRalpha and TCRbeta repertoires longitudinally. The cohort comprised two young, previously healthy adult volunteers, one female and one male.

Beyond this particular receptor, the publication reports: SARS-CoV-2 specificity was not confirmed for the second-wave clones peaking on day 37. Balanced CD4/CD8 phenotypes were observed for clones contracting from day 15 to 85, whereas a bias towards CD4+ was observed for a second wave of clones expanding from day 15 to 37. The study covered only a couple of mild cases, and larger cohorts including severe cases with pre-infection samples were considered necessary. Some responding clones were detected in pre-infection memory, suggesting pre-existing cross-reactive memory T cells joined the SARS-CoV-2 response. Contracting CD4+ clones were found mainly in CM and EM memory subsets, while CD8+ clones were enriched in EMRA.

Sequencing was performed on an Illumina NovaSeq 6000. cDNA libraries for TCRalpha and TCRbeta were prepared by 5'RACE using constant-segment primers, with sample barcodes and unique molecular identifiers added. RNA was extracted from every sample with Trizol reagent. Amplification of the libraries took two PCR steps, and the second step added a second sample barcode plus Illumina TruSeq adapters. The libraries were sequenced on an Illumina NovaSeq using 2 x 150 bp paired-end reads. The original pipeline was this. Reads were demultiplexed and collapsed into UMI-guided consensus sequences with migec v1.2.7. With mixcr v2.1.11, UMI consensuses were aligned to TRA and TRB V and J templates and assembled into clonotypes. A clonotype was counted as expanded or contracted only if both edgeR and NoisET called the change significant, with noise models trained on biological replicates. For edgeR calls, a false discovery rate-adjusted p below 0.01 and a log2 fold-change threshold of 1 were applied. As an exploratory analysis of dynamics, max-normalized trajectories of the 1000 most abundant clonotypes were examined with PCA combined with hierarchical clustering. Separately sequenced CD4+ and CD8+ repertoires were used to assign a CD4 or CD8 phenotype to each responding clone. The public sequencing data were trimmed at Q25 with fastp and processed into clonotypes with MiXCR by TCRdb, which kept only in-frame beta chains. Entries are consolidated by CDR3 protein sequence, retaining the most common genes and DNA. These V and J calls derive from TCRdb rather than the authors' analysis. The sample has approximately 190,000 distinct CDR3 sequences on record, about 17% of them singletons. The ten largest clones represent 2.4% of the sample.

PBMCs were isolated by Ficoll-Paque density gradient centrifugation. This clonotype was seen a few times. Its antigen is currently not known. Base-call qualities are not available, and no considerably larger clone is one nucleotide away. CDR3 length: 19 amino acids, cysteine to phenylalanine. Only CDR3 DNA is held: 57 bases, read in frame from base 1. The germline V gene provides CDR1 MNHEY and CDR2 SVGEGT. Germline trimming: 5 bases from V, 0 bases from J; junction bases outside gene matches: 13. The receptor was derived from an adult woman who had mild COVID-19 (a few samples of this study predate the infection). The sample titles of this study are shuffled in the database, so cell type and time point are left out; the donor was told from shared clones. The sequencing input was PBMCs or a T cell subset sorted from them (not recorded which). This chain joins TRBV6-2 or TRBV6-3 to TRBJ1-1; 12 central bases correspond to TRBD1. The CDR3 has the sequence CASSDLPRDRGRMNTEAFF. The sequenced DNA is TGTGCCAGCAGTGATTTACCCCGGGACAGGGGGCGTATGAACACTGAAGCTTTCTTT.